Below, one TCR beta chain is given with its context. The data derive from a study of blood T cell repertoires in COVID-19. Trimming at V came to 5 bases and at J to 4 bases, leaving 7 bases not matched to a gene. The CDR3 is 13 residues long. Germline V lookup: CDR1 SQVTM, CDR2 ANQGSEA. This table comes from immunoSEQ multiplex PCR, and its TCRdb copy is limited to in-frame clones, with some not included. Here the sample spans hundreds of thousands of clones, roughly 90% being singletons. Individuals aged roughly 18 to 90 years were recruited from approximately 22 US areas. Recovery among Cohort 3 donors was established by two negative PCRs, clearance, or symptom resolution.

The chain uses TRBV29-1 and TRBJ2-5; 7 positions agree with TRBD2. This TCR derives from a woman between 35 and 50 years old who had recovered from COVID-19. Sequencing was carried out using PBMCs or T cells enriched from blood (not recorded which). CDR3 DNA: TGCAGCGTTTGGGGAGGGCTGGGAGAGACCCAGTACTTC. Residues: CSVWGGLGETQYF.